This T cell receptor beta chain was obtained from a study of CD8 T cells in ankylosing spondylitis. Study-wide findings and caveats: Disease-linked clones displayed a CD8+ phenotype and appeared relatively rarely in peripheral blood.

Preparation of TCR beta libraries was done by quantitative 5'-RACE with molecular barcodes. MiXCR was run by TCRdb on the 5' RACE reads, yielding one entry per CDR3 protein. Here the sample spans more than 30,000 distinct CDR3 sequences, 11% being singletons. The CDR3 runs 15 residues. V lost 6 bases, J lost 0 bases, and 12 bases lay in between. The V gene's germline CDR1 is SNHLY and CDR2 FYNNEI. This clonotype was observed a handful of times. No antigen is known for it. Sequencing input: synovial fluid, either unsorted or a sorted T cell fraction (not recorded which). This receptor was identified in a male donor with ankylosing spondylitis. J is TRBJ1-3 and V is TRBV2; TRBD1 might be the D (5 bases). As DNA, the CDR3 is TGTGCCAGCAGAGAGGGGAGACTCTCTGGAAACACCATATATTTT. It specifies CASREGRLSGNTIYF.